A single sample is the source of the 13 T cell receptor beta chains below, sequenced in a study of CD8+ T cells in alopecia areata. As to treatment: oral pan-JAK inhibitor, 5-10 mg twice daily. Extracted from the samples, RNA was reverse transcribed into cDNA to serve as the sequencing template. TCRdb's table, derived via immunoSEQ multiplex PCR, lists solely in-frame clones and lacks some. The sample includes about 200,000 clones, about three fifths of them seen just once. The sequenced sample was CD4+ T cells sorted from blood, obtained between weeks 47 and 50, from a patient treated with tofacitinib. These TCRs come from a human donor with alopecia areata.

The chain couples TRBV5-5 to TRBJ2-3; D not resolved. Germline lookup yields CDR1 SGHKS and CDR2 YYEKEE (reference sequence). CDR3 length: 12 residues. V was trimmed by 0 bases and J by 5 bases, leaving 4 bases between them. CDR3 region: CASSLGGDTQYF. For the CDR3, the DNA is TGTGCCAGCAGCTTGGGGGGAGATACGCAGTATTTT.

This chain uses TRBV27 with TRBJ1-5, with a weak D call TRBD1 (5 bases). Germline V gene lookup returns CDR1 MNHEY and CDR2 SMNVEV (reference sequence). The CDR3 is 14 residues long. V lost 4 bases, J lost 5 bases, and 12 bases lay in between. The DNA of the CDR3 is TGTGCCAGCAGTTGGGGACCTGGAGATCAGCCCCAGCATTTT. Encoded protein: CASSWGPGDQPQHF.

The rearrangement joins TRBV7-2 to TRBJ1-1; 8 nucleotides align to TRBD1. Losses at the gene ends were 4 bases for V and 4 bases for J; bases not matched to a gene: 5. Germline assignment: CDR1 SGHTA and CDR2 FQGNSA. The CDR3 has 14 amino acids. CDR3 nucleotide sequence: TGTGCCAGCAGCTCCGCACAGGGGGGCACTGAAGCTTTCTTT. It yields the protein CASSSAQGGTEAFF.

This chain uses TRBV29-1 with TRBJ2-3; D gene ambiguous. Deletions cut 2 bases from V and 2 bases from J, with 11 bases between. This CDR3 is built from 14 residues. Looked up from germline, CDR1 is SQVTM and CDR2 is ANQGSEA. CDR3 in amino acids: CSVEFRSYTDTQYF. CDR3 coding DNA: TGCAGCGTTGAATTCCGATCCTACACAGATACGCAGTATTTT.

The CDR3 here is CASSSGLAGADTQYF. CDR3 in DNA: TGTGCCAGCAGCTCGGGACTAGCGGGGGCAGATACGCAGTATTTT. This chain connects TRBV5-4 to TRBJ2-3; 14 nucleotides agree with TRBD2. The V segment lost 3 bases and the J segment 4 bases; nucleotides outside the gene matches: 1. The germline CDR1 and CDR2 sequences are SGHNT and YYREEE (reference sequence). The CDR3 totals 15 residues. Complete variable domain (other parts from reference TRBV5-4 and TRBJ2-3): ETGVTQSPTHLIKTRGQQVTLRCSSQSGHNTVSWYQQALGQGPQFIFQYYREEENGRGNFPPRFSGLQFPNYSSELNVNALELDDSALYLCASSSGLAGADTQYFGPGTRLTVL.

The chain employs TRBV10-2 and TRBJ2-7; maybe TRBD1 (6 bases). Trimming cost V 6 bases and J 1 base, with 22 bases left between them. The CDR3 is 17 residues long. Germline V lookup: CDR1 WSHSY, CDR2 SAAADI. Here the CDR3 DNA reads TGCGCCAGCAGGCCACACTTACCAGGGGAAAGATCCTACGAGCAGTACTTC. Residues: CASRPHLPGERSYEQYF.

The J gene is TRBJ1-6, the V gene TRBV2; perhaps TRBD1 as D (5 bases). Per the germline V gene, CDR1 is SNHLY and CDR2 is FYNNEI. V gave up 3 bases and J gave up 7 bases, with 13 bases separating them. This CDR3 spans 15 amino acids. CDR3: CASSDLQAGNSPLHF. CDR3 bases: TGTGCCAGCAGTGACCTACAGGCGGGGAATTCACCCCTCCACTTT.

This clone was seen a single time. This CDR3 is CAASGRTGETQYF. CDR3 bases: TGTGCCGCATCCGGGAGGACGGGAGAGACCCAGTACTTC. The V and J genes are TRBV15 and TRBJ2-5, with 7 bases identical to TRBD2. CDR3 length: 13 residues. The trim removed 11 bases at V and 4 bases at J, leaving 10 bases unmatched. CDR1 LNHNV and CDR2 YYDKDF come from the germline V gene (reference sequence).

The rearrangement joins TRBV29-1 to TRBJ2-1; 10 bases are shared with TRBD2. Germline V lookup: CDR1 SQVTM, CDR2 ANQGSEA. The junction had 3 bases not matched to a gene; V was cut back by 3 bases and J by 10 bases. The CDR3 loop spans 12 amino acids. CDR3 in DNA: TGCAGCGTTGAGGGGACTAGCGAGGAGCAGTTCTTC. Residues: CSVEGTSEEQFF.

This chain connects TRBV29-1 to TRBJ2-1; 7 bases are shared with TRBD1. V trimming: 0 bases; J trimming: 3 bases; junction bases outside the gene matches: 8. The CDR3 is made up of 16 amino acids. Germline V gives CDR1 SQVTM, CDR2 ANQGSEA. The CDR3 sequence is CSVEDNRGRVYNEQFF. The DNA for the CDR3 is TGCAGCGTTGAAGACAACAGGGGCCGGGTCTACAATGAGCAGTTCTTC.

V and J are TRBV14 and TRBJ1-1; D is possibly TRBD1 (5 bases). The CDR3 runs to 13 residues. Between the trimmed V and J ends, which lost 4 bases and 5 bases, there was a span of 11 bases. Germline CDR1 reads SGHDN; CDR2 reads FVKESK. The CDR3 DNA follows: TGTGCCAGCAGCCGGGCAGGGAATACTGAAGCTTTCTTT. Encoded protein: CASSRAGNTEAFF.

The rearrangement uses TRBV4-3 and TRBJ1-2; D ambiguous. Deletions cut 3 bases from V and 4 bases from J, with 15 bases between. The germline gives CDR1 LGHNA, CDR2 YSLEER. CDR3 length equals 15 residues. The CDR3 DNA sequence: TGCGCCAGCAGCCATTTGGGAGGGAACTCCTATGGCTACACCTTC. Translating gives CASSHLGGNSYGYTF.

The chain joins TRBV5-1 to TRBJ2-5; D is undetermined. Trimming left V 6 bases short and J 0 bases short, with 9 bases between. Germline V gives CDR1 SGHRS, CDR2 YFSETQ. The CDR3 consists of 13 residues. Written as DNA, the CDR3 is TGCGCCAGCACGGCAGCGAACCAAGAGACCCAGTACTTC. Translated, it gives CASTAANQETQYF.